Presented here are 25 T cell receptor beta chains from one specimen sequenced in a study of somatic mutations in cytotoxic T cells in rheumatoid arthritis (dated by TCRdb to about 2017). Library generation was performed with the immunoSEQ multiplex PCR assay. The immuneACCESS repertoire file appears here via TCRdb, limited to in-frame rearrangements. These files lack a portion of the clones; in checked studies, under half of the deficit traces to unresolved V genes, and the cause of the others is not known. This sample is represented by approximately 14,000 clones; about four fifths of them were singletons. The top ten hold less than 35% of the sample. The sequenced sample was CD8+ T cells sorted from blood. The receptors stem from an adult with rheumatoid arthritis.

The chain uses TRBV7-2 and TRBJ2-3; D gene uncertain. V was shortened by 1 base and J by 2 bases, with 10 bases between the two germline ends. Germline lookup yields CDR1 SGHTA and CDR2 FQGNSA. The CDR3 is made up of 15 amino acids. The CDR3 coding sequence is TGTGCCAGCAGCTTAGGTGTCAGATACACAGATACGCAGTATTTT. Residues: CASSLGVRYTDTQYF. Together with reference TRBV7-2 and TRBJ2-3, the CDR3 gives the full variable domain: GAGVSQSPSNKVTEKGKDVELRCDPISGHTALYWYRQSLGQGLEFLIYFQGNSAPDKSGLPSDRFSAERTGGSVSTLTIQRTQQEDSAVYLCASSLGVRYTDTQYFGPGTRLTVL.

This chain connects TRBV7-9 to TRBJ1-5, with 9 nucleotides matching TRBD1. V lost 4 bases and J lost 6; bases outside the gene matches: 10. The germline CDR1 and CDR2 sequences are SEHNR and FQNEAQ (reference sequence). The CDR3 contains 16 residues. CDR3 amino acids: CASSSKLWTGVQPQHF. CDR3 bases: TGTGCCAGCAGCTCTAAACTTTGGACAGGGGTTCAGCCCCAGCATTTT.

The rearrangement uses TRBV6-6 and TRBJ2-7; 7 nucleotides match TRBD1. CDR3 size: 14 residues. From germline, CDR1 is MNHNY and CDR2 SVGAGI (reference sequence). V trimming: 4 bases; J trimming: 2 bases; junction bases outside the gene matches: 5. The CDR3 nucleotides are TGTGCCAGCAGTTTTGGACAGGCAGCCTACGAGCAGTACTTC. This gives the protein CASSFGQAAYEQYF.

V is TRBV6-1 and J is TRBJ2-3; D unclear. The CDR3 runs 11 residues. Germline lookup yields CDR1 MNHNS and CDR2 SASEGT. V was clipped by 1 base and J by 8 bases, with 4 bases between them. The CDR3 reads CASSEGATQYF. CDR3 bases: TGTGCCAGCAGTGAAGGGGCTACGCAGTATTTT.

This rearrangement joins TRBV7-6 to TRBJ2-2, with D maybe TRBD1 (6 bases). Looked up from germline, CDR1 is SGHVS and CDR2 is FNYEAQ. V lost 5 bases and J 5 bases, leaving 9 bases between the germline ends. CDR3 length: 13 residues. The CDR3 loop is CASSIRGTGELFF. CDR3 DNA sequence: TGTGCCAGCAGCATAAGGGGGACCGGGGAGCTGTTTTTT.

This rearrangement joins TRBV6-5 to TRBJ2-1, with TRBD2 matching 7 bases. CDR1 and CDR2 (germline): MNHEY, SVGAGI. The CDR3 totals 16 residues. V shed 0 bases and J 1 base; nucleotides not matched to a gene: 3. CDR3 DNA: TGTGCCAGCAGTTACTCGGTCGGGGGGTCCTACAATGAGCAGTTCTTC. Residues: CASSYSVGGSYNEQFF.

This clone was seen more than once but under ten times. V and J are TRBV27 and TRBJ1-2; TRBD1 is a possible D gene (6 bases). Germline values: CDR1 MNHEY, CDR2 SMNVEV (reference sequence). Trimming stripped 5 bases from V and 7 bases from J, with 11 bases between. CDR3 size: 12 residues. In DNA, the CDR3 is TGTGCCAGCAGTCCAGGGGCTCGTGGCTACACCTTC. Translation gives CASSPGARGYTF.

In the case of this clone: The junction differs from germline at one of its ends, possibly a read error. The chain has TRBV27 and TRBJ2-1; 7 nucleotides align to TRBD2. The CDR3 has 16 residues. The germline V gene has CDR1 MNHEY and CDR2 SMNVEV (reference sequence). The CDR3 DNA sequence: TGTGCCAGCAGTCCGACCTCTAGCGGTCTTTACAATGAACAGTTCTTC. This encodes CASSPTSSGLYNEQFF.

This rearrangement joins TRBV6-1 to TRBJ2-2; 9 bases align to TRBD1. The V gene end was trimmed by 5 bases and the J gene end by 3 bases; junction bases not matched to a gene: 1. The CDR3 sequence is 14 residues long. CDR1 MNHNS and CDR2 SASEGT come from the germline V gene. CDR3 bases: TGTGCCAGCAGTCGGACAGGGGACACCGGGGAGCTGTTTTTT. This encodes CASSRTGDTGELFF.

The rearrangement joins TRBV28 to TRBJ2-1; 12 bases match TRBD2. The CDR3 is 16 residues long. CDR1 and CDR2 (germline): MDHEN, SYDVKM. The V and J ends lost 6 bases and 6 bases, in that order; junction bases with no gene match: 9. CDR3 nucleotide sequence: TGTGCCAGCAGCCATCGGACTAGCGGGGAGCTCAATGAGCAGTTCTTC. This codes for CASSHRTSGELNEQFF. Based on the CDR3 plus reference TRBV28 and TRBJ2-1, the full variable domain is DVKVTQSSRYLVKRTGEKVFLECVQDMDHENMFWYRQDPGLGLRLIYFSYDVKMKEKGDIPEGYSVSREKKERFSLILESASTNQTSMYLCASSHRTSGELNEQFFGPGTRLTVL.

The chain carries TRBV4-2 and TRBJ1-6; D is unresolved. The CDR3 extends over 20 amino acids. Germline CDR1 LGHNA, CDR2 YNFKEQ. The V and J ends lost 2 bases and 0 bases respectively, with 20 bases between them. CDR3 nucleotide sequence: TGTGCCAGCAGCCAAAACCCCGAGACCAGAATAGGCTCCTATAATTCACCCCTCCACTTT. Amino acid sequence: CASSQNPETRIGSYNSPLHF.

The gene calls are TRBV28 and TRBJ2-1; 8 nucleotides agree with TRBD1. The CDR3 has 15 amino acids. J gave up 4 bases and V 5 bases, and 7 bases lay outside the gene matches. CDR1 MDHEN and CDR2 SYDVKM come from the germline V gene. The CDR3 loop is CASSPSGTGYNEQFF. Here the CDR3 DNA reads TGTGCCAGCAGTCCCTCCGGGACAGGTTACAATGAGCAGTTCTTC.

V and J are TRBV7-9 and TRBJ2-1; 9 nucleotides match TRBD2. With 4 bases clipped from V and 8 bases from J, the junction kept 6 bases outside the gene matches. CDR1 is SEHNR and CDR2 is FQNEAQ in the germline V gene (reference sequence). The length of the CDR3 is 14 residues. The CDR3 spells CASSWRGGLDEQFF. CDR3 coding DNA: TGTGCCAGCAGCTGGCGGGGGGGCCTAGATGAGCAGTTCTTC.

V usage is TRBV6-1 and J usage is TRBJ2-1, with 7 bases that match TRBD1. The trim removed 7 bases at V and 7 bases at J, leaving 13 bases unmatched. Germline assignment: CDR1 MNHNS and CDR2 SASEGT. This CDR3 is 15 amino acids long. CDR3 loop: CASKQGQPVSNEQFF. As DNA, the CDR3 is TGTGCCAGCAAACAGGGACAGCCCGTCTCGAATGAGCAGTTCTTC.

The chain combines TRBV7-9 with TRBJ2-6; tentatively, D is TRBD1 or TRBD2 (5 bases each). This CDR3 has 15 amino acids. CDR1 SEHNR and CDR2 FQNEAQ come from the germline V gene (reference sequence). Deletions cut 6 bases from V and 2 bases from J, with 11 bases between. Here the CDR3 DNA reads TGTGCCAGCAGTCCTAGAGGGGCTGGGGCCAACGTCCTGACTTTC. This translates into CASSPRGAGANVLTF.

The rearrangement joins TRBV7-9 to TRBJ2-5; 10 bases are shared with TRBD1. This CDR3 is built from 15 residues. The V gene end was trimmed by 5 bases and the J gene end by 5 bases; junction bases not matched to a gene: 8. Germline assignment: CDR1 SEHNR and CDR2 FQNEAQ (reference sequence). Here the CDR3 reads CASSPDRGRWETQYF. The CDR3 DNA sequence: TGTGCCAGCAGCCCTGACAGGGGGCGCTGGGAGACCCAGTACTTC.

This clone was counted once. CDR3 loop: CASSNPGQGSYNSPLHF. CDR3 bases: TGTGCCAGCAGCAACCCGGGACAGGGCTCCTATAATTCACCCCTCCACTTT. The V and J genes are TRBV9 and TRBJ1-6; 9 bases line up with TRBD1. The junction had 5 bases not matched to a gene; V was cut back by 4 bases and J by 0 bases. The CDR3 covers 17 residues. In germline, CDR1 is SGDLS, CDR2 YYNGEE.

The rearrangement uses TRBV9 and TRBJ2-1, with a possible D match to TRBD1 (6 bases). V was shortened by 0 bases and J by 0 bases, with 13 bases between the two germline ends. The CDR3 sequence is 17 residues long. Per the germline V gene, CDR1 is SGDLS and CDR2 is YYNGEE. In DNA form, the CDR3 reads TGTGCCAGCAGCGTAGGAGGGACAACAAGCTCCTACAATGAGCAGTTCTTC. Translating it yields CASSVGGTTSSYNEQFF. The full variable domain, with the rest looked up from reference TRBV9 and TRBJ2-1, is DSGVTQTPKHLITATGQRVTLRCSPRSGDLSVYWYQQSLDQGLQFLIQYYNGEERAKGNILERFSAQQFPDLHSELNLSSLELGDSALYFCASSVGGTTSSYNEQFFGPGTRLTVL.

The rearrangement uses TRBV4-1 and TRBJ2-7, with D hard to call. CDR1 MGHRA and CDR2 YSYEKL come from the germline V gene. V was pared by 5 bases and J by 3 bases, with 11 bases between. This CDR3 has 13 residues. For the CDR3, the DNA is TGCGCCAGCAGCTTGGACGGCGGCTACGAGCAGTACTTC. Its translation: CASSLDGGYEQYF.

The V call is TRBV27, the J call TRBJ2-7; D possibly corresponds to TRBD2 (5 bases). The germline gives CDR1 MNHEY, CDR2 SMNVEV (reference sequence). Trimming took off 2 bases at V and 5 bases at J, with 16 bases between the two ends. The CDR3 extends over 15 amino acids. CDR3: CASSLVRERFHEQYF. CDR3 bases: TGTGCCAGCAGTTTAGTTAGGGAGAGGTTCCACGAGCAGTACTTC.

J is TRBJ2-1 and V is TRBV7-8; TRBD2 aligns across 12 bases. V was clipped by 5 bases and J by 7 bases; unmatched bases: 9. CDR3 length: 16 amino acids. Germline V lookup: CDR1 SGHVS, CDR2 FQNEAQ. CDR3 bases: TGTGCCAGCAGCGGACGGACTAGCGGGAAAGTGAATGAGCAGTTCTTC. This gives the protein CASSGRTSGKVNEQFF.

The chain carries TRBV9 and TRBJ2-7; no clear D. Deletions cut 0 bases from V and 6 bases from J, with 13 bases between. Germline assignment: CDR1 SGDLS and CDR2 YYNGEE. This CDR3 spans 14 amino acids. Here the CDR3 reads CASSVGSGPLEQYF. CDR3 DNA sequence: TGTGCCAGCAGCGTAGGGTCAGGCCCCCTCGAGCAGTACTTC. The variable domain in full, completed from reference TRBV9 and TRBJ2-7, reads DSGVTQTPKHLITATGQRVTLRCSPRSGDLSVYWYQQSLDQGLQFLIQYYNGEERAKGNILERFSAQQFPDLHSELNLSSLELGDSALYFCASSVGSGPLEQYFGPGTRLTVT.

The chain combines TRBV29-1 with TRBJ2-1; the match to TRBD2 covers 13 bases. This CDR3 is 17 amino acids long. Germline values: CDR1 SQVTM, CDR2 ANQGSEA. J gave up 0 bases and V 4 bases, and 6 bases lay outside the gene matches. This CDR3 is CSVGGLAGLSSYNEQFF. The CDR3 DNA reads as TGCAGCGTTGGGGGACTAGCGGGGCTCAGCTCCTACAATGAGCAGTTCTTC.

The chain carries TRBV14 and TRBJ2-1, with TRBD2 identical over 8 bases. The germline gives CDR1 SGHDN, CDR2 FVKESK. V shed 4 bases, J shed 4 bases, and the junction held 6 bases outside the gene matches. The length of the CDR3 is 15 residues. Here the CDR3 DNA reads TGTGCCAGCAGCCCCGTGACTAGCGAATACAATGAGCAGTTCTTC. Translated, it gives CASSPVTSEYNEQFF.

The chain uses TRBV5-1 and TRBJ2-2; TRBD1 might be the D (5 bases). Germline V gene data show CDR1 as SGHRS and CDR2 as YFSETQ. With 1 base removed from V and 5 bases from J, the gap between germline ends came to 12 bases. The length of the CDR3 is 15 residues. The CDR3 DNA reads as TGCGCCAGCAGCTTGCCGACGCAGGGAACCGGGGAGCTGTTTTTT. It encodes CASSLPTQGTGELFF.